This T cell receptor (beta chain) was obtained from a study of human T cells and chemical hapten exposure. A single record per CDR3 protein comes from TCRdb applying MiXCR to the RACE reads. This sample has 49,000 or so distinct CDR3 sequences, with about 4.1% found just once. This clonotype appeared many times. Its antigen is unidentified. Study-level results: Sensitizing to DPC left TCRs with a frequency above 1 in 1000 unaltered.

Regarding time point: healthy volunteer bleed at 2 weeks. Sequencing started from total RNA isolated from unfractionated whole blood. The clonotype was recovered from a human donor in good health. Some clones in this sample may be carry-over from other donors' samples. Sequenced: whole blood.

The CDR3 is CASRAELRNSPLHF. DNA of the CDR3: TGTGCCAGCAGGGCAGAGCTCCGGAATTCACCCCTCCACTTT. The V gene is TRBV2, the J gene TRBJ1-6, with D uncertain. The germline gives CDR1 SNHLY, CDR2 FYNNEI. This CDR3 is built from 14 residues. The V gene lost 6 bases and the J gene lost 7 bases, with 13 bases spanning the gap.